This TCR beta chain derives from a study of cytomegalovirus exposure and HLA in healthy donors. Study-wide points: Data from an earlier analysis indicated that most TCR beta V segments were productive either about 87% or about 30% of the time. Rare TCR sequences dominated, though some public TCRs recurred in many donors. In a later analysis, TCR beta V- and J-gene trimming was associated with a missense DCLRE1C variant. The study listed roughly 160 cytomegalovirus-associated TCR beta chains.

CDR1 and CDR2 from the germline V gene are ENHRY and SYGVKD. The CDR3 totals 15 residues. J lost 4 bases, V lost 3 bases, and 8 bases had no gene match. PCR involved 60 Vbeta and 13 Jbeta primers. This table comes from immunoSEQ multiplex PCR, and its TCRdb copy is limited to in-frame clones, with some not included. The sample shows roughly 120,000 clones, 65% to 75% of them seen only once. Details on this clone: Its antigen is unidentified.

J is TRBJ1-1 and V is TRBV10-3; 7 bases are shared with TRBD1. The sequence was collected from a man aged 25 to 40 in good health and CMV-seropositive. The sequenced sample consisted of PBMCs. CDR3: CAISEQGLMGTEAFF. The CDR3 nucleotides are TGTGCCATCAGTGAACAGGGGCTGATGGGCACTGAAGCTTTCTTT.